The entry that follows covers one T cell receptor (beta chain) sequence. What it binds is unknown. The sample originates from a study of CXCR3-negative and CXCR3-positive naive CD8 T cells. Libraries were UMI-labeled 5' RACE TRB cDNA. One entry per CDR3 protein, without DNA, is what TCRdb gives after re-calling the 5' RACE reads. The sample table includes under 75,000 distinct CDR3 sequences. Study results and limitations: Relative to memory CD8+ cells, whose diversity was much lower, both naive subsets had comparably high diversity.

Sorting yielded triplicates of roughly 310,000 cells for each CD8+ T cell subset. The sequencing input was naive CXCR3- CD8+ T cells from blood. Subset of the sample: CD45RO-CCR7+CD27+CD95- naive CD8+ T cells lacking CXCR3 (TNR3-). The clonotype comes from a human donor in good health. Some clones in this sample may be carry-over from other donors' samples.

CDR3 protein: CASTSGETQYF. The V and J genes are TRBV5-6 and TRBJ2-5. Germline loops: CDR1 SGHDT, CDR2 YYEEEE. The CDR3 is made up of 11 amino acids.